Included here is one T cell receptor (beta chain) sequence, with context. The antigen remains unidentified. The entry originates in a study of T cells after posttransplantation cyclophosphamide. Study-wide findings and caveats: Later post-transplant blood repertoires were often dominated by donor CD8+ memory clones.

V lost 0 bases to trimming and J lost 5 bases; unmatched junction nucleotides: 6. CDR1 LGHNA and CDR2 YSLEER come from the germline V gene. The CDR3 contains 15 residues. The method was immunoSEQ multiplex PCR; TCRdb's version includes in-frame clones alone and lacks a portion of them. This table has about 6,400 clones, approximately 98% appearing once. The chain employs TRBV4-3 and TRBJ2-5, with 7 bases aligning to TRBD1. Specimen: naive CD8+ T cells sorted from PBMCs. The source is a young woman in good health and a related stem cell transplant donor. For the CDR3, the DNA is TGCGCCAGCAGCCAAGAGACAGGGCTTGATGAGACCCAGTACTTC. It codes for CASSQETGLDETQYF.